This T cell receptor beta chain came from a study of T cells in Graves' hyperthyroidism and ophthalmopathy. Looked up from germline, CDR1 is MDHEN and CDR2 is SYDVKM. CDR3 length equals 14 residues. Deletions cut 5 bases from V and 3 bases from J, with 12 bases between. Regions amplified from RNA transcripts were the TCR beta CDR3 regions. HTBI primers were used for first-round RT-PCR of the TCR CDR3. TCRdb analysed the multiplex PCR reads with MiXCR anew, one entry per CDR3 protein. The repertoire holds 500,000 to 650,000 distinct CDR3 sequences, approximately 17% seen once, with 17% in the top ten. This clonotype was counted ten times or more.

The chain couples TRBV28 to TRBJ2-3; D is tentatively TRBD1 or TRBD2 (5 bases each). This TCR derives from a woman younger than 30 with Graves' ophthalmopathy. Material: blood. The CDR3 protein is CASSGPGRTDTQYF. The CDR3 region has the DNA TGTGCCAGCAGTGGACCGGGACGGACAGATACGCAGTATTTT.